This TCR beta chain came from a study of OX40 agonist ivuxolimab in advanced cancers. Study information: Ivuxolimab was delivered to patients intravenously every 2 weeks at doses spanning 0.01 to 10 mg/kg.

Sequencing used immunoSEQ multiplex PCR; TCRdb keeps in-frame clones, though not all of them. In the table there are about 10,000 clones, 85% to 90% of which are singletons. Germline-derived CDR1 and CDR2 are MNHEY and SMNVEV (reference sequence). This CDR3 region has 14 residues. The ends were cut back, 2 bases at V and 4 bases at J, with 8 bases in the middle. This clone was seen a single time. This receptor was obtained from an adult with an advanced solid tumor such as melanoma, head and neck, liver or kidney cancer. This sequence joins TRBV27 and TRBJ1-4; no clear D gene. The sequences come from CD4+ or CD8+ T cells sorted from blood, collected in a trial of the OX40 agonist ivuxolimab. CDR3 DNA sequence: TGTGCCAGCAGTTTAGGGATTCTTAATGAAAAACTGTTTTTT. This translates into CASSLGILNEKLFF.